This T cell receptor beta chain was documented in a study of T cells in Graves' hyperthyroidism and ophthalmopathy. Turning to this clonotype: Its antigen is unknown.

Findings and limits, study-wide: Separation of ophthalmopathy from stable hyperthyroidism was achieved by a 13 V-J model.

Amplification of TCR beta CDR3 regions used RNA as the template. In the first-round RT-PCR of the TCR CDR3, the HTBI primer set was used. TCRdb independently ran MiXCR on the multiplex PCR reads; one entry per CDR3 protein. The repertoire holds about 200,000 distinct CDR3 sequences, with around a sixth as singletons. This CDR3 is 16 amino acids long. The germline gives CDR1 MDHEN, CDR2 SYDVKM. V lost 6 bases to trimming and J lost 3 bases, with 21 bases between them. This chain joins TRBV28 and TRBJ2-7; possibly TRBD2 for D (7 bases). The material sequenced was blood. The TCR originated in a woman aged 45-65 years with Graves' hyperthyroidism. The CDR3: CASRASGGRGFYEQYF. In DNA form, the CDR3 reads TGTGCCAGCAGGGCCTCCGGGGGGCGCGGGTTCTACGAGCAGTACTTC. Full variable domain (remainder filled in from reference TRBV28 and TRBJ2-7): DVKVTQSSRYLVKRTGEKVFLECVQDMDHENMFWYRQDPGLGLRLIYFSYDVKMKEKGDIPEGYSVSREKKERFSLILESASTNQTSMYLCASRASGGRGFYEQYFGPGTRLTVT.